These T cell receptor beta chains were read from a single sample in a study of T cells in Graves' hyperthyroidism and ophthalmopathy. TCRdb itself ran the multiplex PCR reads through MiXCR, one entry per CDR3 protein. The sample records 550,000 to 700,000 distinct CDR3 sequences, about 45% being singletons. Sequencing was performed on peripheral blood or thyroid tissue (not recorded which). The receptors derive from an adult woman with Graves' disease, either hyperthyroidism or ophthalmopathy (not recorded which). Both conserved end residues are part of each CDR3. Fields, in order: clone size, V gene, D gene, J gene, CDR3 DNA, CDR3 protein. A D gene is named only where the DNA matches it firmly. Some rows have no size entry. The others give once, few or many, or a class for an expanded clone.

size: many; V: TRBV19; D: TRBD2; J: TRBJ2-5; DNA: TGTGCCAGTAGCGGGAGGGCCTGGGAGACCCAGTACTTC; CDR3: CASSGRAWETQYF
size: -; V: TRBV5-1; D: -; J: TRBJ1-1; DNA: TGCGCCAGCAGCTTAAGCTGGGGACCGGGACCGGGGACTGAAGCTTTCTTT; CDR3: CASSLSWGPGPGTEAFF
size: many; V: TRBV7-3; D: -; J: TRBJ2-6; DNA: TGTGCCAGCAGCCAATCGGCAGGAACGATAACTGGGGCCAACGTCCTGACTTTC; CDR3: CASSQSAGTITGANVLTF
size: once; V: TRBV7-9; D: -; J: TRBJ1-1; DNA: TGTGCCAGCAGCGTAGGAGACCTGCGAAACACTGAAGCTTTCTTT; CDR3: CASSVGDLRNTEAFF
size: -; V: TRBV19; D: TRBD1; J: TRBJ1-6; DNA: TGTGCCAGTAGACGGACAGGGGCGCTAAATCAGCCCCTCCACTTT; CDR3: CASRRTGALNQPLHF
size: few; V: TRBV15; D: TRBD2; J: TRBJ2-5; DNA: TGTGCCACCAGCAGCGGACTAGCGGGAGTACAAGAGACCCAGTACTTC; CDR3: CATSSGLAGVQETQYF
size: -; V: TRBV7-2; D: -; J: TRBJ1-2; DNA: TGTGCCAGCAGCTTAGCGCTGGGGTGGTCCTATGGCTACACCTTC; CDR3: CASSLALGWSYGYTF
size: -; V: TRBV20-1; D: TRBD1; J: TRBJ1-6; DNA: TGCAGTGCTAGAGCGGTACAGGGGTACTCACCCCTCCACTTT; CDR3: CSARAVQGYSPLHF
size: many; V: TRBV5-6; D: -; J: TRBJ2-7; DNA: TGTGCCAGCAGCTCCGCCACCTACGAGCAGTACTTC; CDR3: CASSSATYEQYF
size: -; V: TRBV6-5; D: TRBD1; J: TRBJ1-2; DNA: TGTGCCATCAGTACGGGACAGGATTGGGATGGCTACACCTTC; CDR3: CAISTGQDWDGYTF
size: -; V: TRBV13; D: -; J: TRBJ1-5; DNA: TGTGCCAGCAGCTCCGGACCTTTCCCGCCCCAGCATTTT; CDR3: CASSSGPFPPQHF
size: few; V: TRBV11-3; D: -; J: TRBJ2-2; DNA: TGTGCCAGCAGGGCGAACACCGGGGAGCTGGTTTTT; CDR3: CASRANTGELVF
size: many; V: TRBV4-1; D: -; J: TRBJ2-7; DNA: TGCGCCAGCAGCCATGACGGAGGCGGCGGCTACGAGCAGTACTTC; CDR3: CASSHDGGGGYEQYF
size: many; V: TRBV11-2; D: -; J: TRBJ2-7; DNA: TGTGCCAGCAGCTTAGAACGGGGGAAGACCTACGAGCAGTACTTC; CDR3: CASSLERGKTYEQYF
size: -; V: TRBV10-3; D: -; J: TRBJ2-7; DNA: TGTGCCTGGAGTGTACCCGGGACTTCCTACGAGCAGTACTTC; CDR3: CAWSVPGTSYEQYF
size: -; V: TRBV2; D: -; J: TRBJ1-4; DNA: TGTGCCAGCAGTAGCCGGAATGAAAAACTGTTTTTT; CDR3: CASSSRNEKLFF
size: -; V: TRBV10-3; D: -; J: TRBJ1-5; DNA: TGTGCCATCAGTGGGGGACTGGGAGATGGAGGCAATCAGCCCCAGCATTTT; CDR3: CAISGGLGDGGNQPQHF
size: -; V: TRBV19; D: -; J: TRBJ1-1; DNA: TGTGCCAGTAGTATTCAGACTTCGAACACTGAAGCTTTCTTT; CDR3: CASSIQTSNTEAFF
size: few; V: TRBV20-1; D: -; J: TRBJ1-1; DNA: TGCAGTGCTAGAGATAGGGCCAGGGGCACTGAAGCTTTCTTT; CDR3: CSARDRARGTEAFF
size: many; V: TRBV7-9; D: TRBD2; J: TRBJ2-1; DNA: TGTGCCAGCAGCCTACCTATAGCGGGACCTGGAACCAATGAGCAGTTCTTC; CDR3: CASSLPIAGPGTNEQFF
size: many; V: TRBV24-1; D: TRBD2; J: TRBJ2-7; DNA: TGTGCCACCAGTGAAACTAGCGGGAGAAGGAGTGAGCAGTACTTC; CDR3: CATSETSGRRSEQYF
size: few; V: TRBV10-3; D: -; J: TRBJ1-2; DNA: TGTGCCATCAGGCGGTACAGGGACGACTATGGCTACACCTTC; CDR3: CAIRRYRDDYGYTF
size: few; V: TRBV20-1; D: -; J: TRBJ2-6; DNA: TGCAGTGCTATACAGGGCAACTCTGGGGCCAACGTCCTGACTTTC; CDR3: CSAIQGNSGANVLTF
size: many; V: TRBV5-1; D: -; J: TRBJ2-7; DNA: TGCGCCAGCAGTCAAAACCCCGGCGAGCAGTACTTC; CDR3: CASSQNPGEQYF
size: many; V: TRBV7-2; D: -; J: TRBJ2-5; DNA: TGTGCCAGCAGCTTAAGTTCAGGAGGGGAGACCCAGTACTTC; CDR3: CASSLSSGGETQYF
size: -; V: TRBV7-3; D: -; J: TRBJ2-7; DNA: TGTGCCAGCAGCTTGGGACTGGTTAGGGGGGGCGAGCAGTACTTC; CDR3: CASSLGLVRGGEQYF
size: -; V: TRBV29-1; D: -; J: TRBJ1-1; DNA: TGCAGCGTTGAACGAAACGTCGGACAGACTGAAGCTTTCTTT; CDR3: CSVERNVGQTEAFF
size: -; V: TRBV10-2; D: -; J: TRBJ1-1; DNA: TGCGCCAGCAGACCCCAGGACAGAGCCCACACTGAAGCTTTCTTT; CDR3: CASRPQDRAHTEAFF
size: many; V: TRBV2; D: -; J: TRBJ2-6; DNA: TGTGCCAGCACCAGAGAATCTGGGGCCAACGTCCTGACTTTC; CDR3: CASTRESGANVLTF
size: few; V: TRBV10-2; D: TRBD1; J: TRBJ1-5; DNA: TGCGCCAGCAGAGCACAGGGGTTCGGTCAGCCCCAGCATTTT; CDR3: CASRAQGFGQPQHF
size: few; V: TRBV12-5; D: TRBD2; J: TRBJ2-2; DNA: TGCAATACCCCCGGGACTAGAAACACCGGGGAGCTGTTTTTT; CDR3: CNTPGTRNTGELFF
size: -; V: TRBV29-1; D: -; J: TRBJ1-4; DNA: TGCAGCGTTGTCGCCTTAAGGGTCACCCCTTCGGGAAAACTGTTTTTT; CDR3: CSVVALRVTPSGKLFF
size: -; V: TRBV9; D: -; J: TRBJ1-4; DNA: TGTGCCAGCAGCGCGCGGGGTGCAACTAATGAAAAACTGTTTTTT; CDR3: CASSARGATNEKLFF
size: few; V: TRBV20-1; D: TRBD1; J: TRBJ2-5; DNA: TGCAGTGCCAGGACAGGGACCCAGTACTTC; CDR3: CSARTGTQYF
size: -; V: TRBV27; D: -; J: TRBJ1-1; DNA: TGTGCCAGCAGGGGACTCAGAACAAACACGAACACTGAAGCTTTCTTT; CDR3: CASRGLRTNTNTEAFF
size: few; V: TRBV7-9; D: TRBD1; J: TRBJ1-6; DNA: TGTGCCAGCGGGACAGGGGGTTCACCCCTCCACTTT; CDR3: CASGTGGSPLHF
size: few; V: TRBV7-9; D: -; J: TRBJ2-6; DNA: TGTGCCAGCAGTCCTGACAGACCCGCCAAACAGGGCCCGACGAACTCTGGGGCCAACGTCCTGACTTTC; CDR3: CASSPDRPAKQGPTNSGANVLTF
size: many; V: TRBV5-1; D: TRBD1; J: TRBJ1-5; DNA: TGCGCCAGCAGCCCACAGGGGGCATGGAATCAGCCCCAGCATTTT; CDR3: CASSPQGAWNQPQHF
size: -; V: TRBV13; D: TRBD2; J: TRBJ2-2; DNA: TGTGCCAGCAGCTGGACCCAGCGGGAGACCGGGGAGCTGTTTTTT; CDR3: CASSWTQRETGELFF
size: -; V: TRBV20-1; D: -; J: TRBJ1-6; DNA: TGCAGTGCTGGATGGGAGAGGAATTCACCCCTCCACTTT; CDR3: CSAGWERNSPLHF
size: once; V: TRBV24-1; D: -; J: TRBJ1-4; DNA: TGTGCCACCAGTGATCCGACGGACAGCGTAGAAAAACTGTTTTTT; CDR3: CATSDPTDSVEKLFF
size: many; V: TRBV20-1; D: -; J: TRBJ2-7; DNA: TGCAGTGCTTCAACTACTAACTACGAGCAGTACTTC; CDR3: CSASTTNYEQYF
size: many; V: TRBV12-3/TRBV12-4; D: -; J: TRBJ2-5; DNA: TGTGCCAGCAGTTTTGACCCGGGGGCGGCCCAGTACTTC; CDR3: CASSFDPGAAQYF
size: -; V: TRBV20-1; D: TRBD1; J: TRBJ1-2; DNA: TGCAGTGCTAGAGATCGCCGGACAGGGATAAATGGCTACACCTTC; CDR3: CSARDRRTGINGYTF
size: -; V: TRBV24-1; D: -; J: TRBJ2-6; DNA: TGTGCCACCTGGGACCCCAACTCTGGGGCCAACGTCCTGACTTTC; CDR3: CATWDPNSGANVLTF
size: -; V: TRBV7-2; D: TRBD1; J: TRBJ2-5; DNA: TGTGCCAGCTCACCACCCCCGGGACAGCAAGAGACCCAGTACTTC; CDR3: CASSPPPGQQETQYF
size: -; V: TRBV24-1; D: TRBD1; J: TRBJ1-5; DNA: TGTGCCACCAGTGGGCCGGGACAGGCCCATCAGCCCCAGCATTTT; CDR3: CATSGPGQAHQPQHF
size: -; V: TRBV7-9; D: TRBD1; J: TRBJ1-2; DNA: TGTGCCAGCACCGATACAGGGGTGTATGGCTACACCTTC; CDR3: CASTDTGVYGYTF
size: -; V: TRBV7-8; D: -; J: TRBJ1-5; DNA: TGTGCCAGCAGCCAAATCGCCACAAATAATCAGCCCCAGCATTTT; CDR3: CASSQIATNNQPQHF
size: -; V: TRBV7-3; D: -; J: TRBJ1-2; DNA: TGTGCCAGCAGCAACACAGGGGGCTACACCTTC; CDR3: CASSNTGGYTF
size: -; V: TRBV10-2; D: TRBD1; J: TRBJ1-2; DNA: TGTGCCAGCAGTCCGGACAGGGAATTTCACTATGGCTACACCTTC; CDR3: CASSPDREFHYGYTF
size: once; V: TRBV2; D: -; J: TRBJ2-5; DNA: TGTGCCAGCACCTCGCAAATGGCCGGGGAGCTGTACTTC; CDR3: CASTSQMAGELYF
size: -; V: TRBV20-1; D: -; J: TRBJ1-2; DNA: TGCAGTGCCAGTACCATACAGGAAGGGGCGCATGGTGGCTACACCTTC; CDR3: CSASTIQEGAHGGYTF
size: -; V: TRBV7-8; D: -; J: TRBJ2-7; DNA: TGTGCCAGCAGCCGAGCAGGGTTGGGCTACGAGCAGTACTTC; CDR3: CASSRAGLGYEQYF
size: -; V: TRBV10-3; D: TRBD1; J: TRBJ1-4; DNA: TGTGCCAGCAGTTATCGGACAGGGGGTGTTGAAAAACTGTTTTTT; CDR3: CASSYRTGGVEKLFF